This is a list of T cell receptor beta chains from one sample in a study of T cells in localized non-small cell lung cancer. The protocol was immunoSEQ multiplex PCR, while the TCRdb copy is restricted to in-frame clones and leaves out a portion. The table lists 25,000 to 30,000 clones, around 92% of them singletons. The sample in question was peripheral blood mononuclear cells, obtained before any cancer treatment. All receptors come from a woman aged 35-75 years with stage III lung adenocarcinoma. The CDR3 runs from the conserved cysteine through the conserved F or W. The order of the fields is D gene, clone size, CDR3 length, V gene, J gene, CDR3 DNA, CDR3 protein. D genes are given only for firm matches. Part of the rows lack a size; the others show once, few, many or a class for expanded clones.

TRBD2	.	15	TRBV5-6	TRBJ2-2	TGTGCCAGCAGCTATCTAGCGGTGAACACCGGGGAGCTGTTTTTT	CASSYLAVNTGELFF
.	.	14	TRBV6-1	TRBJ2-5	TGTGCCAGCAGTGGACCGGGGCGGGGAGAGACCCAGTACTTC	CASSGPGRGETQYF
.	.	13	TRBV10-1	TRBJ2-5	TGCGCCAGCAGTTCCGGGCGGGGAGAGACCCAGTACTTC	CASSSGRGETQYF
.	.	14	TRBV5-1	TRBJ2-1	TGCGCCAGCAGGAGCAGCGGTACCTACAATGAGCAGTTCTTC	CASRSSGTYNEQFF
.	.	14	TRBV2	TRBJ1-4	TGTGCCAGCAGGAAAGAGTCAACGAATGAAAAACTGTTTTTT	CASRKESTNEKLFF
.	.	17	TRBV9	TRBJ2-3	TGTGCCAGCAGCGAGGGGATAGATGCGGAGGGCACAGATACGCAGTATTTT	CASSEGIDAEGTDTQYF
TRBD2	.	18	TRBV4-1	TRBJ2-3	TGCGCCAGCAGCCAAGTGTCTAGCGGGGGGACTAGCACAGATACGCAGTATTTT	CASSQVSSGGTSTDTQYF
TRBD2	once	16	TRBV10-3	TRBJ2-7	TGTGCCATCAGTGGGTTTAGCGGGAGAAGGTCCTACGAGCAGTACTTC	CAISGFSGRRSYEQYF
TRBD1	.	16	TRBV7-2	TRBJ2-4	TGTGCCAGCAGCCAGACAGGGGTGTTAGCCAAAAACATTCAGTACTTC	CASSQTGVLAKNIQYF
.	.	13	TRBV7-9	TRBJ2-7	TGTGCCAGCAGGAAGGACGCTTCCTACGAGCAGTACTTC	CASRKDASYEQYF
TRBD1	.	14	TRBV27	TRBJ1-1	TGTGCCAGCAGTTTAACGACAGGGTCCTCTGAAGCTTTCTTT	CASSLTTGSSEAFF